Presented here are 17 T cell receptor beta chains from one specimen sequenced in a study of Ad26.COV2.S vaccination and SARS-CoV-2 variants. Measured with immunoSEQ multiplex PCR; TCRdb has only the in-frame clones, and not every one. This sample has some 45,000 clones, with approximately 83% found just once. The specimen comprised peripheral blood, sampled after recovery from COVID-19. All receptors come from a human donor who had recovered from COVID-19.

The chain is built from TRBV6-6 and TRBJ1-1; 8 nucleotides line up with TRBD1. J was trimmed by 4 bases and V by 1 base; bases with no gene match: 2. CDR3 length equals 14 residues. Germline V CDR1 and CDR2: MNHNY, SVGAGI (reference sequence). The CDR3 protein is CASSYYTGGTEAFF. As DNA, the CDR3 is TGTGCCAGCAGTTACTACACAGGGGGCACTGAAGCTTTCTTT.

This clone was seen more than once but under ten times. The chain carries TRBV28 and TRBJ1-2; unclear D gene. Looked up from germline, CDR1 is MDHEN and CDR2 is SYDVKM. V was cut by 2 bases and J by 5 bases, with 9 bases left in between. This CDR3 has 13 amino acids. The CDR3 DNA follows: TGTGCCAGCAGTTTAGCCACAGATTATGGCTACACCTTC. It is translated as CASSLATDYGYTF.

This clone was picked up one time. The chain carries TRBV7-3 and TRBJ1-2; 7 bases are a match to TRBD1. Germline CDR1 reads SGHTA; CDR2 reads FQGTGA. Trimming cost V 6 bases and J 5 bases; bases outside gene matches: 6. The CDR3 totals 13 residues. This CDR3 is CASSRGTEYGYTF. CDR3 in DNA: TGTGCCAGCAGTCGTGGGACAGAGTATGGCTACACCTTC.

The DNA of the CDR3 is TGTGCCAGCAGCCAAGTTCAGGGTTCTGAGACCCAGTACTTC. It specifies CASSQVQGSETQYF. The chain uses TRBV3-1 (or the pseudogene TRBV3-2) and TRBJ2-5; TRBD1 is a possible D gene (5 bases). CDR1 and CDR2 from the germline V gene are LGHDT and YNNKEL (reference sequence). V lost 1 base and J lost 5, with 11 bases in between. The CDR3 consists of 14 residues.

V gene TRBV24-1 combines with J gene TRBJ2-3; D is undetermined. Trimming removed 10 bases from V and 2 bases from J, with 15 bases in between. Germline values: CDR1 KGHDR, CDR2 SFDVKD. CDR3 length equals 14 residues. The CDR3 reads CATGLSRDTDTQYF. In nucleotides, the CDR3 is TGTGCCACGGGCCTATCACGCGACACAGATACGCAGTATTTT.

The J gene is TRBJ1-1, the V gene TRBV9, with D maybe TRBD1 (5 bases). In germline, CDR1 is SGDLS, CDR2 YYNGEE. The CDR3 extends over 15 amino acids. The V end was cut by 0 bases, the J end by 0 bases, with 9 bases between. The CDR3 bases are TGTGCCAGCAGCGTAGCTCGGGGGATGAACACTGAAGCTTTCTTT. It codes for CASSVARGMNTEAFF.

With regard to this clone: The identical CDR3 is also encoded by other nucleotide sequences in the sample. V and J are TRBV19 and TRBJ1-2; 8 bases align to TRBD1. Germline CDR1 LNHDA, CDR2 SQIVND (reference sequence). V was pared by 3 bases and J by 4 bases, with 1 base of the junction left unmatched. The CDR3 contains 13 residues. CDR3 loop: CASSIGQGYGYTF. CDR3 DNA sequence: TGTGCCAGTAGTATCGGACAGGGCTATGGCTACACCTTC. Full variable domain (remainder filled in from reference TRBV19 and TRBJ1-2): DGGITQSPKYLFRKEGQNVTLSCEQNLNHDAMYWYRQDPGQGLRLIYYSQIVNDFQKGDIAEGYSVSREKKESFPLTVTSAQKNPTAFYLCASSIGQGYGYTFGSGTRLTVV.

The chain combines TRBV24-1 with TRBJ2-7; 9 bases agree with TRBD2. CDR1 and CDR2 (germline): KGHDR, SFDVKD. The CDR3 loop spans 13 amino acids. The V and J ends lost 7 bases and 6 bases, in that order; junction bases with no gene match: 6. CDR3 sequence (DNA): TGTGCCACCAGGCGAGCGGGGGGCGGCGAGCAGTACTTC. Protein sequence: CATRRAGGGEQYF.

V is TRBV19 and J is TRBJ2-3; D may be TRBD1 (5 bases). V gave up 4 bases and J gave up 1 base, with 15 bases separating them. This CDR3 has 16 amino acids. Germline CDR1 LNHDA, CDR2 SQIVND (reference sequence). The chain's CDR3 is CASSRGARLRTDTQYF. CDR3 DNA sequence: TGTGCCAGTAGTAGGGGCGCTAGACTTCGCACAGATACGCAGTATTTT. Variable domain in full (rest from reference TRBV19 and TRBJ2-3): DGGITQSPKYLFRKEGQNVTLSCEQNLNHDAMYWYRQDPGQGLRLIYYSQIVNDFQKGDIAEGYSVSREKKESFPLTVTSAQKNPTAFYLCASSRGARLRTDTQYFGPGTRLTVL.

The V gene is TRBV28, the J gene TRBJ1-2; D remains unclear. This CDR3 has 12 residues. V dropped 10 bases and J dropped 7 bases, with 16 bases sitting between them. Germline V gene lookup returns CDR1 MDHEN and CDR2 SYDVKM. CDR3 sequence (DNA): TGTGCCATCTTTGAAGCCCGCCCTGGCTACACCTTC. Protein product: CAIFEARPGYTF.

This clone was observed once. This sequence joins TRBV15 and TRBJ1-3; tentative D call: TRBD1 (5 bases). The CDR3 is 17 residues long. V was shortened by 0 bases and J by 4 bases, with 16 bases between the two germline ends. The germline V gene encodes CDR1 LNHNV and CDR2 YYDKDF (reference sequence). DNA for the CDR3: TGTGCCACCAGCAGAGATAAATCGGTTGCAGGGGGAAACACCATATATTTT. Amino acid sequence: CATSRDKSVAGGNTIYF.

The chain has TRBV6-6 and TRBJ2-3, with TRBD2 identical over 8 bases. The CDR3 totals 14 residues. Germline CDR1 reads MNHNY; CDR2 reads SVGAGI (reference sequence). V shed 0 bases, J shed 7 bases, and the junction held 3 bases outside the gene matches. The CDR3 here is CASSYSSGSYTQYF. The DNA of the CDR3 is TGTGCCAGCAGTTACTCGAGCGGGAGTTATACGCAGTATTTT.

The chain combines TRBV2 with TRBJ1-1, with 10 nucleotides matching TRBD1. CDR1 is SNHLY, CDR2 FYNNEI, per germline. This CDR3 has 14 residues. Trimming removed 7 bases from V and 1 base from J; junction bases left unmatched: 3. The CDR3 nucleotides read TGTGCCAGCATGGGGGACAGGGGGAACACTGAAGCTTTCTTT. This sequence encodes CASMGDRGNTEAFF.

This chain uses TRBV9 with TRBJ1-2; 11 nucleotides agree with TRBD1. The CDR3 covers 14 residues. The junction had 4 bases not matched to a gene; V was cut back by 4 bases and J by 5 bases. The germline V gene encodes CDR1 SGDLS and CDR2 YYNGEE. In DNA form, the CDR3 reads TGTGCCAGCAGCTCTGGACAGGGGGCGTATGGCTACACCTTC. Its protein product is CASSSGQGAYGYTF.

CDR3 nucleotide sequence: TGTGCCACCAGCCCAAGGCCCCCGAGGGCCACCGGGGAGCTGTTTTTT. It yields the protein CATSPRPPRATGELFF. V gene TRBV24-1 combines with J gene TRBJ2-2; a possible D gene is TRBD2 (5 bases). The CDR3 consists of 16 residues. Trimming took 7 bases from V and 4 from J, leaving 18 bases between them. Germline CDR1 KGHDR, CDR2 SFDVKD.

The gene calls are TRBV30 and TRBJ1-2; TRBD1 agrees at 7 bases. This CDR3 comprises 13 residues. CDR1 and CDR2 from the germline V gene are GTSNPN and SVGIG (reference sequence). The J segment lost 3 bases and the V segment lost 5 bases, leaving 6 bases of the junction unmatched. This CDR3 reads CAWSTGVDYGYTF. The CDR3, as DNA: TGTGCCTGGTCCACAGGGGTCGACTATGGCTACACCTTC.

Written as DNA, the CDR3 is TGTGCCAGCAAAATCGGCGGACCCTACGAGCAGTACGTC. Translating it yields CASKIGGPYEQYV. This rearrangement joins TRBV6-5 to TRBJ2-7; unclear D gene. This CDR3 spans 13 amino acids. In germline, CDR1 is MNHEY, CDR2 SVGAGI. The V gene lost 7 bases and the J gene lost 2 bases, with 12 bases spanning the gap.